This T cell receptor (beta chain) was identified in a study of shared clonotypes between healthy human individuals (dated by TCRdb to 2018 to 2021). Regarding the complete study: The cohort included a few men and a couple of women between 18 and 49 years of age. For each donor, three plates each were used for CD4 naive and CD4 memory, two plates were used for CD8 naive, and one plate was used for CD8 memory. To estimate repertoire size and how much clonotypes are shared between individuals, the study performed deep sequencing of blood TCR repertoires from a handful of healthy adults. To increase sequencing depth and limit assay-specific biases, different laboratories used diverse techniques to prepare libraries and sequence TCR repertoires. Each donor's leukapheresis produced roughly between roughly 0.85 and 10 billion PBMCs. Study-wide findings and limitations: Sampling was restricted to blood, and TCR repertoires in tissue are likely to differ from TCR repertoires in blood. Estimated clonotype richness was generally larger for naive than for memory subsets. Pairwise subsampling indicated that sequencing depth was expected to affect the degree of clonotype sharing among donors. The small number of donors limited the genetic and exposure-history diversity represented. Compared with non-shared clonotypes, the clonotypes found in all four sorted-subset donors had higher generation probabilities. When a few donors were compared, the shared fraction of clonotypes was around 5% for naive CD4, around 3.5% for naive CD8, more than 2% for memory CD4, and 0.4% for memory CD8. Even with the large sequencing depth, rarefaction of the sorted-subset datasets indicated that sequencing was incomplete.

To note about this clone: It has no known antigen specificity. No base quality information exists; no much larger clone differs at one position.

V is reduced by 5 bases and J by 3 bases, leaving a spacing of 13 bases between them. The CDR3 covers 14 residues, taking in both the cysteine and the phenylalanine. Here the CDR3 DNA is all that survives: 42 bases in frame from base 1. The germline V gene encodes CDR1 MDHEN and CDR2 SYDVKM. CD8 naive samples consisted of CD45RO-negative cells that were positively selected for CCR7, yielding a CD45RA+CCR7+ population without TemRA cells. Healthy HIV-negative adults with no recently reported acute infections or vaccinations were included as donors. Every donor was a Caucasian adult residing in Nashville, Tennessee, USA. After blood collection by leukapheresis, PBMCs were isolated using Ficoll-Histopaque density gradient centrifugation and then cryopreserved in the vapor phase of liquid nitrogen. Purity and quantity of every magnetically sorted T cell population were checked by analytical flow cytometry. Genomic DNA was isolated from every sorted fraction and measured by UV absorbance on a Nanodrop 2000c.

Using the deep immunoSEQ assay, TCR CDR3 regions were amplified from genomic DNA by multiplex PCR. Extracted genomic DNA from each cell subset was spread evenly across all wells of several immunoSEQ 96-well plates, with each plate serving as a replicate. Each replicate PCR for sorted subsets received about 220 ng genomic DNA, equal to tens of thousands of T cell genomes. Purified libraries were quantified with a Qubit 3.0 fluorometer, sized on a Bioanalyzer 2100, and re-quantified with the KAPA Library Quantification kit. Every immunoSEQ 96-well plate was sequenced on a separate single-read 150-cycle Illumina NextSeq 550 flow cell. From the authors' description of their analysis: Because only junctional sequences without quality scores were contained in the immunoSEQ output, filtering matching that applied to full-length reads could not be performed. Sequences were annotated with PyIR, a Python wrapper for IgBLAST v1.9, using IMGT germline references to assign V/J genes and CDR3. Reads were removed for weak V/J assignments (E-value above 1e-6), missing CDR3, stop codons, out-of-frame junctions, or ambiguous translated residues. V3J clonotypes were defined as sequences sharing the same inferred V gene, J gene, and CDR3 amino acid sequence. The percentage overlap between two repertoires was calculated by dividing the number of shared unique clonotypes by the size of the smaller repertoire. RTK rarefaction, the Chao1 estimator, and Recon v2.1 estimates of unobserved clonotypes were used to assess repertoire richness. OLGA was used to compute generation probabilities for all TCRbeta clonotypes that the gDNA method yielded from a handful of donors. TCRdb took over this immuneACCESS table, retaining in-frame rearrangements with V and J assigned. Such tables are incomplete; in checked studies, under half of the missing clones stem from an unresolved V gene, and the remainder is unexplained. V and J calls plus clone size are reproduced from that table; the DNA served to infer D and trimming. This sample lists about 590,000 clones; about 95% were detected once. The ten top clones hold around 0.11% of the sample.

This clonotype was obtained from a woman in her thirties in good health. The sequence is built from TRBV28 and TRBJ1-1; perhaps TRBD1 is the D gene, with 5 bases matching. Sample: naive CD8+ T cells sorted from blood. The cell subset or site tag for this specimen amounts to: CD45RA+CCR7+. The DNA sequence is as follows: TGTGCCAGCAGTCCCTCAGGACATCACACTGAAGCTTTCTTT. This codes for CASSPSGHHTEAFF. Beyond the CDR3, the reference TRBV28 and TRBJ1-1 genes provide the residues; the full variable domain reads: DVKVTQSSRYLVKRTGEKVFLECVQDMDHENMFWYRQDPGLGLRLIYFSYDVKMKEKGDIPEGYSVSREKKERFSLILESASTNQTSMYLCASSPSGHHTEAFFGQGTRLTVV.